Listed here are 11 T cell receptor beta chains from one sample, sequenced in a study of T cell responses to AZD1222 COVID-19 vaccine. Libraries were prepared by immunoSEQ multiplex PCR; TCRdb keeps only in-frame clonotypes and omits some of them. This sample carries approximately 150,000 clones, approximately 88% of them seen once, and the ten largest clones take 2.5% to 3.5%. Sequencing used peripheral blood, obtained on day 0 of AZD1222 vaccination. The receptors shown here come from an adult in good health.

The chain combines TRBV5-1 with TRBJ1-1; TRBD1 might be the D (5 bases). The CDR3 totals 14 residues. Germline CDR1 reads SGHRS; CDR2 reads YFSETQ. The V and J ends lost 3 bases and 6 bases respectively, with 15 bases between them. The CDR3 loop is CASSSGREGAEAFF. In DNA, the CDR3 is TGCGCCAGCAGCTCGGGACGGGAAGGAGCTGAAGCTTTCTTT.

In its sample, this clone was seen once. The CDR3, as DNA: TGTGCCAGTAACAGGGAGAGCAATCAGCCCCAGCATTTT. Translation gives CASNRESNQPQHF. The chain carries TRBV2 and TRBJ1-5, with a tentative D call TRBD1 (6 bases). Looked up from germline, CDR1 is SNHLY and CDR2 is FYNNEI. CDR3 length: 13 amino acids. V gave up 9 bases and J gave up 1 base, with 10 bases separating them.

The chain employs TRBV7-6 and TRBJ2-5; 15 nucleotides agree with TRBD2. This CDR3 contains 16 residues. The V gene's germline CDR1 is SGHVS and CDR2 FNYEAQ. J was trimmed by 5 bases and V by 3 bases; bases with no gene match: 4. The CDR3 reads CASSLAGTSGGETQYF. The CDR3 DNA reads TGTGCCAGCAGCTTGGCCGGGACTAGCGGGGGGGAGACCCAGTACTTC. Drawing the rest from reference TRBV7-6 and TRBJ2-5, the complete variable domain is GAGVSQSPRYKVTKRGQDVALRCDPISGHVSLYWYRQALGQGPEFLTYFNYEAQQDKSGLPNDRFSAERPEGSISTLTIQRTEQRDSAMYRCASSLAGTSGGETQYFGPGTRLLVL.

The rearrangement uses TRBV5-1 and TRBJ1-6; no clear D gene. The CDR3 loop spans 14 amino acids. From germline, CDR1 is SGHRS and CDR2 YFSETQ. V lost 0 bases and J 8 bases, leaving 9 bases between the germline ends. CDR3 loop: CASSLGQAYSPLHF. Here the CDR3 DNA reads TGCGCCAGCAGCTTGGGCCAGGCCTATTCACCCCTCCACTTT.

The chain couples TRBV27 to TRBJ2-7; 11 nucleotides line up with TRBD2. The CDR3 runs to 16 residues. Germline CDR1 and CDR2: MNHEY and SMNVEV (reference sequence). V dropped 5 bases and J dropped 0; count of bases not matched to a gene: 6. This CDR3 is CASSPTGLADSYEQYF. Here the CDR3 DNA reads TGTGCCAGCAGTCCCACGGGACTAGCGGACTCCTACGAGCAGTACTTC.

V and J are TRBV28 and TRBJ1-2; D is unclear. The CDR3 length is 11 residues. Trimming removed 10 bases from V and 4 bases from J, with 10 bases in between. Germline CDR1 reads MDHEN; CDR2 reads SYDVKM. DNA for the CDR3: TGTGCCACCACCCGGGGCTATGGCTACACCTTC. Amino acids: CATTRGYGYTF.

The genes are TRBV19 and TRBJ2-6; no firm D call. Per germline, CDR1 LNHDA and CDR2 SQIVND (reference sequence). CDR3 length: 15 amino acids. The V and J ends lost 4 bases and 0 bases respectively, with 7 bases between them. The CDR3 DNA follows: TGTGCCAGTAGTAAGGAGCTCTCTGGGGCCAACGTCCTGACTTTC. Translating it yields CASSKELSGANVLTF.

The J gene is TRBJ1-2, the V gene TRBV5-4; the D gene is possibly TRBD1 (5 bases). The CDR3 consists of 15 residues. Trimming took 2 bases from V and 0 from J, leaving 11 bases between them. CDR1 SGHNT and CDR2 YYREEE come from the germline V gene (reference sequence). CDR3 residues: CASSFEQAPNYGYTF. CDR3 DNA sequence: TGTGCCAGCAGCTTTGAACAGGCTCCTAACTATGGCTACACCTTC.

The gene calls are TRBV19 and TRBJ2-3; D is unclear. CDR1 and CDR2 from the germline V gene are LNHDA and SQIVND (reference sequence). V shed 3 bases and J shed 2 bases, with 9 bases lying between them. This CDR3 spans 14 amino acids. CDR3 DNA: TGTGCCAGTAGTATCGCCGGGCCCACAGATACGCAGTATTTT. Protein: CASSIAGPTDTQYF. Together with reference TRBV19 and TRBJ2-3, the CDR3 gives the full variable domain: DGGITQSPKYLFRKEGQNVTLSCEQNLNHDAMYWYRQDPGQGLRLIYYSQIVNDFQKGDIAEGYSVSREKKESFPLTVTSAQKNPTAFYLCASSIAGPTDTQYFGPGTRLTVL.

The chain combines TRBV27 with TRBJ1-2, with 8 bases lining up with TRBD1. Trimming cost V 7 bases and J 3 bases; bases outside gene matches: 19. The CDR3 extends over 18 amino acids. The germline V gene encodes CDR1 MNHEY and CDR2 SMNVEV (reference sequence). The CDR3 protein is CASTLRARTGYDYYGYTF. The CDR3 region has the DNA TGTGCCAGCACCCTAAGGGCCCGGACAGGGTACGATTACTATGGCTACACCTTC.

The chain joins TRBV10-2 to TRBJ2-1; 9 bases line up with TRBD2. Germline V gene lookup returns CDR1 WSHSY and CDR2 SAAADI. The CDR3 sequence is 14 residues long. The ends lost 6 bases at V and 4 bases at J; junction bases unmatched: 4. CDR3 region: CASSKAGGYNEQFF. CDR3 coding DNA: TGCGCCAGCAGCAAAGCGGGGGGTTACAATGAGCAGTTCTTC.